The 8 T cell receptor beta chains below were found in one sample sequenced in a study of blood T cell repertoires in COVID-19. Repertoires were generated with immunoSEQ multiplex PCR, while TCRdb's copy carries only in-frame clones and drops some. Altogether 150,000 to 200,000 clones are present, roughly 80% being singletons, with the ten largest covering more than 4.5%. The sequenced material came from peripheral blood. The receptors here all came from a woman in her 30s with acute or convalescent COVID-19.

For the CDR3, the DNA is TGTGCCAGCAGTGAGAGGGGGCGGTTTTACGAGCAGTACTTC. This sequence encodes CASSERGRFYEQYF. This chain joins TRBV25-1 and TRBJ2-7, with 7 bases aligning to TRBD1. The CDR3 totals 14 residues. V was clipped by 3 bases and J by 4 bases; unmatched bases: 6. Germline loops: CDR1 MGHDK, CDR2 SYGVNS.

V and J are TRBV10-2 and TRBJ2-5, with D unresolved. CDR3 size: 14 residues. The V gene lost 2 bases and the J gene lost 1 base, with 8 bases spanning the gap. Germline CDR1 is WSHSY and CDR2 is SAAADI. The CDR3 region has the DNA TGCGCCAGCAGTGAGGGCAGGCTCCAAGAGACCCAGTACTTC. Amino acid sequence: CASSEGRLQETQYF.

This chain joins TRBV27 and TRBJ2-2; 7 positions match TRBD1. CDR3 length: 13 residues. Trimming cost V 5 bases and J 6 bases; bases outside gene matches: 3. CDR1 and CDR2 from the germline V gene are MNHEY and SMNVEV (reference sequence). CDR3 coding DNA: TGTGCCAGCAGTCTAGACAGGGCCGGGGAGCTGTTTTTT. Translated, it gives CASSLDRAGELFF.

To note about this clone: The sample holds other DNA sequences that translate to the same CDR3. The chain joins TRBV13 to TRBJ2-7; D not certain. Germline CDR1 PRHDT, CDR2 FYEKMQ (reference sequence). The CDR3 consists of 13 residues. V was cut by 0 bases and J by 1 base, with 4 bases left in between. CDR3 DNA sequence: TGTGCCAGCAGCTTAGGGCGGTCCTACGAGCAGTACTTC. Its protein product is CASSLGRSYEQYF.

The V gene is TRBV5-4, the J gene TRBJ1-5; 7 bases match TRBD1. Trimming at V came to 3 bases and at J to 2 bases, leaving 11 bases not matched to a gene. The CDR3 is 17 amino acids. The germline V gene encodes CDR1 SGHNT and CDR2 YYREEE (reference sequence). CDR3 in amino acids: CASSYRTGASGNQPQHF. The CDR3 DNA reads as TGTGCCAGCAGCTACCGTACAGGGGCGAGTGGCAATCAGCCCCAGCATTTT. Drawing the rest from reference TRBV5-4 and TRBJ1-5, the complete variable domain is ETGVTQSPTHLIKTRGQQVTLRCSSQSGHNTVSWYQQALGQGPQFIFQYYREEENGRGNFPPRFSGLQFPNYSSELNVNALELDDSALYLCASSYRTGASGNQPQHFGDGTRLSIL.

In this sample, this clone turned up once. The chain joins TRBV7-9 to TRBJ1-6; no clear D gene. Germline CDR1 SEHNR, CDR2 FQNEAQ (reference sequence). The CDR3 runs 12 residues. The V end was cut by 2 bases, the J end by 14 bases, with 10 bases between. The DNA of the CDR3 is TGTGCCAGCAGCTTAAATGGGGAGACCCTCCACTTT. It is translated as CASSLNGETLHF.

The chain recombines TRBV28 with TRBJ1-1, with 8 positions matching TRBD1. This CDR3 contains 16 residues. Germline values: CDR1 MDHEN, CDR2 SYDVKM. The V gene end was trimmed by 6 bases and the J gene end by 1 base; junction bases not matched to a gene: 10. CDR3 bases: TGTGCCAGCAGATTCCCCGGCGGGACAGGGAACACTGAAGCTTTCTTT. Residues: CASRFPGGTGNTEAFF.

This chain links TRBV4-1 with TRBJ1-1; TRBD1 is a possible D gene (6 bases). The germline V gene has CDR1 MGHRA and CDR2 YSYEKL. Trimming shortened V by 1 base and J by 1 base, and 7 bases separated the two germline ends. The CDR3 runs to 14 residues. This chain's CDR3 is CASSQARGNTEAFF. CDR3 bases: TGCGCCAGCAGCCAAGCCAGGGGGAACACTGAAGCTTTCTTT.